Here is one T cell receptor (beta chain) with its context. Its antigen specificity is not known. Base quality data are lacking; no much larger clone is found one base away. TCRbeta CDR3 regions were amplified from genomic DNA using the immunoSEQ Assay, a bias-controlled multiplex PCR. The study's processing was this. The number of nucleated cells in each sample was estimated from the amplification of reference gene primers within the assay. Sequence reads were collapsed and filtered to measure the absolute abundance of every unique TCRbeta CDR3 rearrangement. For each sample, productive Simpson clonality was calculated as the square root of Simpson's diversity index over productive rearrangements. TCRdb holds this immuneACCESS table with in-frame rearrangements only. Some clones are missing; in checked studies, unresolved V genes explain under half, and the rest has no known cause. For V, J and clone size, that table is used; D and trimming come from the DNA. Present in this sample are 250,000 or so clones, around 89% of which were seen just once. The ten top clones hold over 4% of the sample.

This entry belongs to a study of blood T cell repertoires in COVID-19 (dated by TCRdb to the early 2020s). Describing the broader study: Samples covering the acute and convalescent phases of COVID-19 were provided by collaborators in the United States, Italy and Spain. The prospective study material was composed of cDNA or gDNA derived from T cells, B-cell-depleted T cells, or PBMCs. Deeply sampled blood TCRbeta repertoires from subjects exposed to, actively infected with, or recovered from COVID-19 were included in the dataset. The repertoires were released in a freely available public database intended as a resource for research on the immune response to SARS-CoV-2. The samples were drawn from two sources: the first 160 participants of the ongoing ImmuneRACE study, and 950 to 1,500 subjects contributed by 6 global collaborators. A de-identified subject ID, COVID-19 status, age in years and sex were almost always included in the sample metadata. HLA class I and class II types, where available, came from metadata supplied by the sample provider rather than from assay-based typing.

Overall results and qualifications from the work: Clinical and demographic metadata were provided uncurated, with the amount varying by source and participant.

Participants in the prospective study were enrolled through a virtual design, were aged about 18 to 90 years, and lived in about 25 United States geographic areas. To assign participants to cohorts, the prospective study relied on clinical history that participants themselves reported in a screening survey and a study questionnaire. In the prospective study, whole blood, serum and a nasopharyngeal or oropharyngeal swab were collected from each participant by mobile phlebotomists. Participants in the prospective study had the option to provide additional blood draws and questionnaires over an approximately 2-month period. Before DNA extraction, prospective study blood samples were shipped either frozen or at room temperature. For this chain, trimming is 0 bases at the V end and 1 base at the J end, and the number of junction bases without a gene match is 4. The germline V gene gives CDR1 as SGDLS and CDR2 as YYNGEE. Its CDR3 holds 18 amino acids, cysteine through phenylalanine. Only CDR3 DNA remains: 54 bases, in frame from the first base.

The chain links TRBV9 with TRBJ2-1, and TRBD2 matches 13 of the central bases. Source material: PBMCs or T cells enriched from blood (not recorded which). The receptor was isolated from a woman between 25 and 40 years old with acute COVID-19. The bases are TGTGCCAGCAGCGTAGCAGGGACTAGCGGGATATCCTACAATGAGCAGTTCTTC. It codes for CASSVAGTSGISYNEQFF.